The rows below give T cell receptor beta chains drawn from one sample of a study of T cell repertoires in cytomegalovirus infection. TCRdb analysed the reads with MiXCR anew, one entry per CDR3 protein. The profile covers about 490,000 distinct CDR3 sequences, with approximately 15% appearing a single time and 20% to 30% taken by the ten largest. The sequencing sample was made of CD8+ T cells from PBMCs. The receptors stem from a human donor in good health (CMV status not recorded). Some clones in this sample may be carry-over from other donors' samples. Both conserved end residues are part of each CDR3. Each record gives: D gene, CDR3 length, J gene, V gene, clone size, CDR3 protein, CDR3 DNA. D genes are given only for firm matches. Not every row has a clone size; where given, it reads once, few, many or a size class.

D: TRBD2
length: 19
J: TRBJ2-3
V: TRBV27
size: many
CDR3: CASSISRLAGGVVGDTQYF
DNA: TGTGCCAGCAGTATATCCAGACTAGCGGGAGGCGTGGTAGGAGATACGCAGTATTTT

D: NA
length: 17
J: TRBJ1-6
V: TRBV11-2
size: many
CDR3: CASSLDNRHSYNSPLHF
DNA: TGTGCCAGCAGCTTAGATAACAGACACTCCTATAATTCACCCCTCCACTTT

D: NA
length: 13
J: TRBJ2-1
V: TRBV19
size: few
CDR3: CASSILQYNEQFF
DNA: TGTGCCAGTAGTATCTTGCAGTACAATGAGCAGTTCTTC

D: TRBD2
length: 17
J: TRBJ2-1
V: TRBV15
size: once
CDR3: CATRARSGGGSYNEQFF
DNA: TGTGCCACCAGGGCGAGATCGGGGGGTGGGTCCTACAATGAGCAGTTCTTC

D: NA
length: 18
J: TRBJ1-2
V: TRBV28
size: many
CDR3: CASRYNLRTSWKPMDYTF
DNA: TGTGCCAGCCGCTACAATCTAAGGACAAGTTGGAAGCCTATGGACTACACCTTC

D: NA
length: 13
J: TRBJ2-1
V: TRBV11-2
size: many
CDR3: CASSSAIGNEQFF
DNA: TGTGCCAGCAGCTCGGCAATAGGGAATGAGCAGTTCTTC

D: NA
length: 14
J: TRBJ2-2
V: TRBV7-9
size: many
CDR3: CASGVGASTGELFF
DNA: TGTGCCAGTGGAGTGGGAGCCAGCACCGGGGAGCTGTTTTTT

D: NA
length: 12
J: TRBJ2-1
V: TRBV14
size: NA
CDR3: CASSPGGVEQFF
DNA: TGTGCCAGCAGCCCCGGGGGCGTCGAGCAGTTCTTC

D: NA
length: 14
J: TRBJ2-7
V: TRBV28
size: few
CDR3: CASGPFRGFNEQYF
DNA: TGTGCCAGCGGGCCCTTTAGGGGGTTTAACGAGCAGTACTTC

D: NA
length: 12
J: TRBJ1-1
V: TRBV7-9
size: many
CDR3: CASSRGQFEAFF
DNA: TGTGCCAGCAGCCGAGGACAGTTTGAAGCTTTCTTT

D: NA
length: 15
J: TRBJ1-2
V: TRBV27
size: NA
CDR3: CASSPSGPQRNGYTF
DNA: TGTGCCAGCAGTCCCTCGGGACCCCAGAGGAATGGCTACACCTTC

D: NA
length: 10
J: TRBJ2-7
V: TRBV23-1
size: many
CDR3: CASPFVEQYF
DNA: TGCGCCAGCCCATTTGTCGAGCAGTACTTC

D: NA
length: 16
J: TRBJ2-2
V: TRBV10-3
size: NA
CDR3: CAINSGDLGDTGELFF
DNA: TGTGCCATCAATTCGGGGGACCTCGGGGACACCGGGGAGCTGTTTTTT

D: NA
length: 20
J: TRBJ2-1
V: TRBV20-1
size: few
CDR3: CSARDWGSLAGVISYNEQFF
DNA: TGCAGTGCTAGAGATTGGGGCTCACTAGCCGGAGTGATTTCCTACAATGAGCAGTTCTTC

D: NA
length: 15
J: TRBJ1-4
V: TRBV7-6
size: NA
CDR3: CASSTEWRLEEKLFF
DNA: TGTGCCAGCAGCACCGAGTGGCGTCTAGAGGAAAAACTGTTTTTT

D: NA
length: 14
J: TRBJ2-5
V: TRBV7-9
size: many
CDR3: CASSPPGEPETQYF
DNA: TGTGCCAGCAGCCCCCCAGGAGAGCCAGAGACCCAGTACTTC

D: NA
length: 16
J: TRBJ2-1
V: TRBV6-5
size: many
CDR3: CASSYSVGEAHNEQFF
DNA: TGTGCCAGCAGTTACTCGGTGGGGGAGGCCCACAATGAGCAGTTCTTC

D: TRBD1
length: 14
J: TRBJ2-3
V: TRBV6-1
size: many
CDR3: CASGLPTGADTQYF
DNA: TGTGCCAGCGGCTTGCCGACAGGGGCAGATACGCAGTATTTT

D: NA
length: 11
J: TRBJ1-1
V: TRBV7-8
size: many
CDR3: CASSLRSEAFF
DNA: TGTGCCAGCAGCTTAAGATCTGAAGCTTTCTTT

D: TRBD2
length: 16
J: TRBJ2-1
V: TRBV5-6
size: few
CDR3: CASILGTAGGHNEQFF
DNA: TGTGCCAGCATCCTAGGGACAGCGGGAGGCCACAATGAGCAGTTCTTC

D: NA
length: 13
J: TRBJ1-2
V: TRBV11-2
size: NA
CDR3: CASRLVSRYGYTF
DNA: TGTGCCAGCAGATTAGTGTCTCGGTACGGCTACACCTTC

D: TRBD2
length: 16
J: TRBJ2-1
V: TRBV28
size: many
CDR3: CASHSGTKSSYNEQFF
DNA: TGTGCCAGCCATAGCGGGACTAAAAGCTCCTACAATGAGCAGTTCTTC

D: TRBD1
length: 14
J: TRBJ1-5
V: TRBV28
size: once
CDR3: CASSLRDRDQPQHF
DNA: TGTGCCAGCAGTCTCCGGGACAGGGATCAGCCCCAGCATTTT

D: TRBD1
length: 18
J: TRBJ1-1
V: TRBV19
size: NA
CDR3: CASSIRKDRGRGATEAFF
DNA: TGTGCCAGTAGTATTCGGAAGGACAGGGGTCGGGGGGCCACTGAAGCTTTCTTT

D: TRBD1
length: 14
J: TRBJ1-4
V: TRBV28
size: few
CDR3: CASSRTTGEEKLFF
DNA: TGTGCCAGCAGCCGTACTACAGGGGAAGAAAAACTGTTTTTT

D: NA
length: 16
J: TRBJ2-3
V: TRBV11-2
size: NA
CDR3: CASSFSQRPHTDTQYF
DNA: TGTGCCAGCAGCTTTTCGCAGCGGCCCCACACAGATACGCAGTATTTT

D: NA
length: 14
J: TRBJ2-7
V: TRBV11-2
size: NA
CDR3: CASSQGPLGNEQYF
DNA: TGTGCCAGCAGCCAGGGACCCCTCGGCAACGAGCAGTACTTC

D: NA
length: 12
J: TRBJ2-7
V: TRBV2
size: many
CDR3: CASSGSPYEQYF
DNA: TGTGCCAGCAGTGGGTCCCCCTACGAGCAGTACTTC

D: NA
length: 17
J: TRBJ1-4
V: TRBV27
size: NA
CDR3: CASSLSKGAPTNEKLFF
DNA: TGTGCCAGCAGTTTATCGAAAGGGGCCCCAACTAATGAAAAACTGTTTTTT

D: TRBD2
length: 16
J: TRBJ2-7
V: TRBV5-6
size: few
CDR3: CASSLFGSGRAYEQYF
DNA: TGTGCCAGCAGCTTGTTTGGTAGCGGGAGAGCGTACGAGCAGTACTTC

D: NA
length: 14
J: TRBJ1-4
V: TRBV3-1
size: NA
CDR3: CASSQENRGEKLFF
DNA: TGTGCCAGCAGCCAAGAGAACAGAGGTGAAAAACTGTTTTTT

D: NA
length: 16
J: TRBJ2-1
V: TRBV4-1
size: many
CDR3: CASSQDEAGPAGEQFF
DNA: TGCGCCAGCAGCCAAGATGAGGCGGGACCTGCTGGCGAGCAGTTCTTC

D: NA
length: 16
J: TRBJ2-7
V: TRBV12-3/TRBV12-4
size: many
CDR3: CASSSTSGTRSYEQYF
DNA: TGTGCCAGCAGTTCCACCTCCGGGACACGCTCCTACGAGCAGTACTTC

D: NA
length: 15
J: TRBJ2-1
V: TRBV7-9
size: many
CDR3: CASSLVDSPYNEQFF
DNA: TGTGCCAGCAGCTTAGTTGATTCACCTTACAATGAGCAGTTCTTC

D: NA
length: 14
J: TRBJ2-1
V: TRBV7-3
size: many
CDR3: CASSLNFPYNEQFF
DNA: TGTGCCAGCAGCTTAAATTTCCCATACAATGAGCAGTTCTTC

D: NA
length: 13
J: TRBJ2-7
V: TRBV9
size: few
CDR3: CASSPAEDYEQYF
DNA: TGTGCCAGCAGCCCCGCGGAAGACTACGAGCAGTACTTC

D: NA
length: 15
J: TRBJ1-2
V: TRBV15
size: many
CDR3: CATSRGGQSVYGYTF
DNA: TGTGCCACCAGCAGAGGGGGGCAGTCAGTCTATGGCTACACCTTC

D: NA
length: 13
J: TRBJ2-7
V: TRBV4-1
size: NA
CDR3: CASSQDRASEQYF
DNA: TGCGCCAGCAGCCAAGATCGGGCCTCCGAGCAGTACTTC

D: TRBD2
length: 14
J: TRBJ2-1
V: TRBV12-3/TRBV12-4
size: many
CDR3: CASSLGLADNEQFF
DNA: TGTGCCAGCAGCTTAGGACTAGCGGACAATGAGCAGTTCTTC

D: TRBD2
length: 12
J: TRBJ2-1
V: TRBV5-6
size: NA
CDR3: CASSFTSAEQFF
DNA: TGTGCCAGCAGCTTCACTAGCGCGGAGCAGTTCTTC

D: NA
length: 14
J: TRBJ2-1
V: TRBV14
size: NA
CDR3: CASSYLPLADEQFF
DNA: TGTGCCAGCAGCTATCTCCCTCTAGCAGATGAGCAGTTCTTC

D: NA
length: 16
J: TRBJ2-3
V: TRBV7-8
size: many
CDR3: CASSSGPLENVDTQYF
DNA: TGTGCCAGCAGCTCGGGCCCTCTAGAAAATGTAGATACGCAGTATTTT